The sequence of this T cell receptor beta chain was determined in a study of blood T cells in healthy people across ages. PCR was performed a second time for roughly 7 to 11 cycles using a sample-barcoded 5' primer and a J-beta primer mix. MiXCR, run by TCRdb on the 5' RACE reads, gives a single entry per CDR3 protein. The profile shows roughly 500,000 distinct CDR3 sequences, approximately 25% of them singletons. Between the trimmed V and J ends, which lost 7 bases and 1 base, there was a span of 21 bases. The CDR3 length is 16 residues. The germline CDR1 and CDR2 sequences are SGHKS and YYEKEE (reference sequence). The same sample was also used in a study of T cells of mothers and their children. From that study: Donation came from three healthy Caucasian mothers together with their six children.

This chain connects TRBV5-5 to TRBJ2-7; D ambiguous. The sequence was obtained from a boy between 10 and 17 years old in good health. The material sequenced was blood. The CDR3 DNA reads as TGTGCCAGCGTTTTCGGTGATTTAAGAAAATCCTACGAGCAGTACTTC. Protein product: CASVFGDLRKSYEQYF.